This T cell receptor (beta chain) appears in the sequencing data of a study of blood T cell repertoires in COVID-19. Study-wide background: The United States, Italy and Spain supplied acute and convalescent COVID-19 samples. The analysed material was cDNA or gDNA that came from T cells, B-cell-depleted T cells, or PBMCs.

Study processing details: Estimates of nucleated cell counts were drawn from the amplification of reference gene primers. TCRdb's table, derived via immunoSEQ multiplex PCR, lists solely in-frame clones and lacks some. For V, J and clone size, that table is used; D and trimming come from the DNA. The top ten clones hold roughly 4% of a sample with 90,000 to 120,000 clones, around 83% of them seen once. Germline lookup yields CDR1 SGHTA and CDR2 FQGTGA. V shed 1 base and J shed 7 bases, with 8 bases lying between them. CDR3 length equals 13 residues. This clonotype was obtained from a man between 65 and 85 years old with acute or convalescent COVID-19. V gene TRBV7-3 combines with J gene TRBJ1-3; no clear D gene. Material for sequencing was peripheral blood. CDR3 DNA sequence: TGTGCCAGCAGCTTAATAAGCTGGAACACCATATATTTT. As protein: CASSLISWNTIYF.